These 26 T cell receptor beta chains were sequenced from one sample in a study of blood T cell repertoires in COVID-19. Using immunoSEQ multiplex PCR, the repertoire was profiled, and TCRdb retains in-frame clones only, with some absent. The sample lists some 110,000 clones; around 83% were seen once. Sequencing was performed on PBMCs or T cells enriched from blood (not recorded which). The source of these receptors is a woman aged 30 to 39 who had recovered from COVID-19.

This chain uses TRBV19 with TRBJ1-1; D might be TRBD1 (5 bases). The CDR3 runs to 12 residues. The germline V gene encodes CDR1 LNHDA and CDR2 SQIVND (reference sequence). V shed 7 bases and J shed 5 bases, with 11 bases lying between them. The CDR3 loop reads CASTGALTEAFF. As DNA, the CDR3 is TGTGCCAGTACTGGGGCTTTGACTGAAGCTTTCTTT.

The CDR3 nucleotides read TGTGCCAGCAGCCCCGTCGGGTCCTATAATTCACCCCTCCACTTT. Its protein is CASSPVGSYNSPLHF. The rearrangement uses TRBV11-2 and TRBJ1-6, with D unresolved. V was pared by 5 bases and J by 1 base, with 9 bases between. Germline loops: CDR1 SGHAT, CDR2 FQNNGV. The CDR3 is 15 amino acids.

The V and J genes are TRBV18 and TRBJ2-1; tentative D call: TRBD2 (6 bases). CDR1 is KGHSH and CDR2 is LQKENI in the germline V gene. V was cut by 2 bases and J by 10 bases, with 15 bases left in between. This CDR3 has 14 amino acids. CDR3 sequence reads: CASSPYRTIKEQFF. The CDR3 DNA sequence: TGTGCCAGCTCACCATACCGGACTATTAAGGAGCAGTTCTTC.

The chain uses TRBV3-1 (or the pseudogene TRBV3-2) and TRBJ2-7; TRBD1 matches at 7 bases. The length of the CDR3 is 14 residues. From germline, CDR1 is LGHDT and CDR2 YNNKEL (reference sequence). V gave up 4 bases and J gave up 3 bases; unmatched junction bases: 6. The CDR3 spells CASSLGQTNYEQYF. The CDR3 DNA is TGTGCCAGCAGCCTGGGACAGACCAACTACGAGCAGTACTTC.

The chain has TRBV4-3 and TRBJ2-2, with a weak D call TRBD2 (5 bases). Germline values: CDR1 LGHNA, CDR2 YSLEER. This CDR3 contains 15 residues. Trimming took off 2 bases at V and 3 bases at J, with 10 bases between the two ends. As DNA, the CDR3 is TGCGCCAGCAGCCAAACGGCGGGCGACACCGGGGAGCTGTTTTTT. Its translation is CASSQTAGDTGELFF.

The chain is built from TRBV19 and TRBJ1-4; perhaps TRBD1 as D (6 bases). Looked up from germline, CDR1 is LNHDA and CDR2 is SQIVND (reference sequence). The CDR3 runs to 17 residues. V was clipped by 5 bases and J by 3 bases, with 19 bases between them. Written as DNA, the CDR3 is TGTGCCAGTAGTTTACAGGGACGCGGCATGGCTAATGAAAAACTGTTTTTT. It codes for CASSLQGRGMANEKLFF. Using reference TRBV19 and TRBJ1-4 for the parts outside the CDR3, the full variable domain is DGGITQSPKYLFRKEGQNVTLSCEQNLNHDAMYWYRQDPGQGLRLIYYSQIVNDFQKGDIAEGYSVSREKKESFPLTVTSAQKNPTAFYLCASSLQGRGMANEKLFFGSGTQLSVL.

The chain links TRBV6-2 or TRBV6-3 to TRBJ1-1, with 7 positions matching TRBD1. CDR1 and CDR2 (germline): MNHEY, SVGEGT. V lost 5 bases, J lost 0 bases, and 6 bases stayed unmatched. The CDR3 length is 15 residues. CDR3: CASSTRQGLNTEAFF. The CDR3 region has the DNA TGTGCCAGCAGTACGCGACAGGGACTGAACACTGAAGCTTTCTTT.

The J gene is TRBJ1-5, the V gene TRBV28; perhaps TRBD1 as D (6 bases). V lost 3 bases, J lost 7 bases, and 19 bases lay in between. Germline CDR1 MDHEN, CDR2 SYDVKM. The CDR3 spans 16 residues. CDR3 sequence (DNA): TGTGCCAGCAGTTTTCTGGCCAGGGGCCCGATCCAGCCCCAGCATTTT. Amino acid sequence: CASSFLARGPIQPQHF.

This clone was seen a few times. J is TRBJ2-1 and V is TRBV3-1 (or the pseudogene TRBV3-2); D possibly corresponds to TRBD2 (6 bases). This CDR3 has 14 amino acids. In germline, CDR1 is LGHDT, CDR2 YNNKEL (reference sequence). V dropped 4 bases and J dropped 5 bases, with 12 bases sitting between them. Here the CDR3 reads CASSRTGLHNEQFF. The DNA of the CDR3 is TGTGCCAGCAGCCGCACGGGACTTCACAATGAGCAGTTCTTC.

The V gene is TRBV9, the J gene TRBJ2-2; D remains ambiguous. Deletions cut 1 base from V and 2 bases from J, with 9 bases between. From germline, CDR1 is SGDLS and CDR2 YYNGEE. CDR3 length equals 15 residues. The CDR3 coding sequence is TGTGCCAGCAGCGTATTCGTCAGAAACACCGGGGAGCTGTTTTTT. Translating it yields CASSVFVRNTGELFF.

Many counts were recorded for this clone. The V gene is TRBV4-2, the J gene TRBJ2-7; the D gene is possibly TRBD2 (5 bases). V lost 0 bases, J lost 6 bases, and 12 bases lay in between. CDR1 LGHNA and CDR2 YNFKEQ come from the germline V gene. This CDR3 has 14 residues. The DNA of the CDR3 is TGTGCCAGCAGCCAAGATCGACGGGAACGCGAGCAGTACTTC. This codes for CASSQDRREREQYF.

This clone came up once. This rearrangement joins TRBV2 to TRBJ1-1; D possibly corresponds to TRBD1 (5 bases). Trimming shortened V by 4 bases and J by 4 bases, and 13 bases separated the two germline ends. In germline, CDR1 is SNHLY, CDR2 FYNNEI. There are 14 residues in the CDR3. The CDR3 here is CASSVGGDVTEAFF. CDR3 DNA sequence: TGTGCCAGCAGTGTCGGAGGGGATGTCACTGAAGCTTTCTTT.

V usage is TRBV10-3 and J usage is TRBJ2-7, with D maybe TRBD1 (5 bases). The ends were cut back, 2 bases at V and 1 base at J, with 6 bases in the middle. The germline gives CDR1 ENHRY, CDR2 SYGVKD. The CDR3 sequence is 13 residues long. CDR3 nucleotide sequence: TGTGCCATCAGTGAGCAGGGTTCCTACGAGCAGTACTTC. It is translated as CAISEQGSYEQYF.

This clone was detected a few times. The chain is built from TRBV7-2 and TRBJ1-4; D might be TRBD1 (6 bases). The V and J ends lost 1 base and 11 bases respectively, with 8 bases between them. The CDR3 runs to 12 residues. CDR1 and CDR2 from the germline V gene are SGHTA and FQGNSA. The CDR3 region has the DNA TGTGCCAGCAGCTTAGAGGGGGTTAAACTGTTTTTT. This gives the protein CASSLEGVKLFF.

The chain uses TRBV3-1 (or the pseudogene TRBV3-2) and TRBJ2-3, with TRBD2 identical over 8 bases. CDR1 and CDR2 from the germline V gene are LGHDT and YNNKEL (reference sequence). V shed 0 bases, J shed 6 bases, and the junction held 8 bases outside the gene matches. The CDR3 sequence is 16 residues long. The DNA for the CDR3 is TGTGCCAGCAGCCAAGATCCGGGACTAGGTTTTGATACGCAGTATTTT. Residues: CASSQDPGLGFDTQYF.

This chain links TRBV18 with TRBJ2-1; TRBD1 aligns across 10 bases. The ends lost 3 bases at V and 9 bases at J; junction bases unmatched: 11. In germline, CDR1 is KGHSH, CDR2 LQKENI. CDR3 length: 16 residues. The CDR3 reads CASSPRDRGLYGEQFF. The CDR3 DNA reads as TGTGCCAGCTCACCTCGGGACAGGGGCCTTTACGGTGAGCAGTTCTTC.

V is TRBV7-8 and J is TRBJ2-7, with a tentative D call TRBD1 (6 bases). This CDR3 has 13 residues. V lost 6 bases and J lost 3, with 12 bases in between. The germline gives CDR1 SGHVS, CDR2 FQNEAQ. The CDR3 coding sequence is TGTGCCAGCAGTTCAGGGGCGAACTACGAGCAGTACTTC. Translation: CASSSGANYEQYF.

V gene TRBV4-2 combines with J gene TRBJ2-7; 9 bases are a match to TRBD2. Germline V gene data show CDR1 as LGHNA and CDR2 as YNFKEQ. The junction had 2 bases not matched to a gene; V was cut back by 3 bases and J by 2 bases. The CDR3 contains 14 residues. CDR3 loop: CASSHAGGPYEQYF. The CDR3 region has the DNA TGTGCCAGCAGCCACGCGGGAGGGCCCTACGAGCAGTACTTC.

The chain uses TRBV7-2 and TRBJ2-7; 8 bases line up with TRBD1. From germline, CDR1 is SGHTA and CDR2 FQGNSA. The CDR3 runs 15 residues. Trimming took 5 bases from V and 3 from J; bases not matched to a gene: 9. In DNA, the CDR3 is TGTGCCAGCAGCCGCGCCGGGACAGGCGACTACGAGCAGTACTTC. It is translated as CASSRAGTGDYEQYF.

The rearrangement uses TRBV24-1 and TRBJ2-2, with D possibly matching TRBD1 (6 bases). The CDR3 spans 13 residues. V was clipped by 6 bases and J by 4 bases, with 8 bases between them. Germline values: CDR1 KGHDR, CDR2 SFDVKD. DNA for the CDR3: TGTGCCACCAGTAGGACAGTCACCGGGGAGCTGTTTTTT. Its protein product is CATSRTVTGELFF.

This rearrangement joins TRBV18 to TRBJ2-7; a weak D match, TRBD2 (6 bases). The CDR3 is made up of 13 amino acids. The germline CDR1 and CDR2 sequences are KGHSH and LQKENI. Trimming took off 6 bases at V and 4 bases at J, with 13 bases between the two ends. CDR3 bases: TGTGCCAGCTCTCCGACTAGTTTTTACGAGCAGTACTTC. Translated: CASSPTSFYEQYF.

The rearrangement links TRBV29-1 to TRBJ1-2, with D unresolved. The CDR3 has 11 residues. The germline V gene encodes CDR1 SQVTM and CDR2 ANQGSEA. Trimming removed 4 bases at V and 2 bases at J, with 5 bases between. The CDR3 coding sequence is TGCAGCGTTGCCAGAAACTATGGCTACACCTTC. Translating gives CSVARNYGYTF.

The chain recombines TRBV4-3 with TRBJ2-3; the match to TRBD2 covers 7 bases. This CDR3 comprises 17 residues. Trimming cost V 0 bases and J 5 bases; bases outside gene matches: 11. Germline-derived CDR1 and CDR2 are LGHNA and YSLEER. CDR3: CASSQESPAGVLDTQYF. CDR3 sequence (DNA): TGCGCCAGCAGCCAAGAAAGCCCGGCGGGAGTACTAGATACGCAGTATTTT.

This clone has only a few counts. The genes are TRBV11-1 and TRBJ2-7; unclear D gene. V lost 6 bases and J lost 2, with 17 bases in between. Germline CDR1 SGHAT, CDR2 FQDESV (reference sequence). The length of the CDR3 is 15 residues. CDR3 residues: CASRKDSHTAYEQYF. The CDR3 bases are TGTGCCAGCAGAAAGGATTCGCACACAGCCTACGAGCAGTACTTC.

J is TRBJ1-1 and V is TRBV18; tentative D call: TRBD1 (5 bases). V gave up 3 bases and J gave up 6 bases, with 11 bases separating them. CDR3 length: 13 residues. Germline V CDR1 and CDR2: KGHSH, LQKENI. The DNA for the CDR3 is TGTGCCAGCTCACCTGCCAGGGATGCTGAAGCTTTCTTT. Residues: CASSPARDAEAFF.

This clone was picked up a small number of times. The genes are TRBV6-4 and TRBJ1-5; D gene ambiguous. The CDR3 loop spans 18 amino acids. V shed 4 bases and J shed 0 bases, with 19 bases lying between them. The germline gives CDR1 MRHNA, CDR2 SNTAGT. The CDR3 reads CASSGTTTAGHSNQPQHF. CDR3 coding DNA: TGTGCCAGCAGTGGTACCACCACCGCAGGTCATAGCAATCAGCCCCAGCATTTT.